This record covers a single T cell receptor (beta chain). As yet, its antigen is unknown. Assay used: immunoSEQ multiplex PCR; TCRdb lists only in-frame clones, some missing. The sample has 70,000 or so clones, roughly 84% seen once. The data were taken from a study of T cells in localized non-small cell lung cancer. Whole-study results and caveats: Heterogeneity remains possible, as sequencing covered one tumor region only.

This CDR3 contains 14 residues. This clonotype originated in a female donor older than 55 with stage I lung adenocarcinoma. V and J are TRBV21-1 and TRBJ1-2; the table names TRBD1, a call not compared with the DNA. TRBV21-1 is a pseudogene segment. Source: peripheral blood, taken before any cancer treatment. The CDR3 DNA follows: TGTGCCAGCAGCAAAGAGTGGACAGCCCTAGGCTACACCTTC. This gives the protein CASSKEWTALGYTF.